This TCR beta chain derives from a study of T cell changes during pregnancy in multiple sclerosis. Sequencing was performed with immunoSEQ multiplex PCR; in TCRdb, only in-frame clones are kept and a portion is missing. The table records over 30,000 clones, around 93% of them present only once. Specimen: CD4+ T cells from peripheral blood mononuclear cells, collected after pregnancy. This clonotype was obtained from a female donor with multiple sclerosis, enrolled in a pregnancy study.

CDR3 region: CASSLRREETQYF. CDR3 nucleotide sequence: TGTGCCAGCTCCCTTCGACGGGAAGAGACCCAGTACTTC. This chain joins TRBV18 and TRBJ2-5; D is uncertain. Germline-derived CDR1 and CDR2 are KGHSH and LQKENI. V shed 6 bases and J shed 3 bases, with 11 bases lying between them. This CDR3 has 13 amino acids. The full variable domain, with the rest looked up from reference TRBV18 and TRBJ2-5, is NAGVMQNPRHLVRRRGQEARLRCSPMKGHSHVYWYRQLPEEGLKFMVYLQKENIIDESGMPKERFSAEFPKEGPSILRIQQVVRGDSAAYFCASSLRREETQYFGPGTRLLVL.